This T cell receptor beta chain came from a study of blood T cell repertoires in COVID-19. Study overall: The United States, Italy and Spain were the sources of the acute and convalescent COVID-19 samples. In each case, the material was cDNA or gDNA derived from T cells, B-cell-depleted T cells, or PBMCs.

In the original analysis: Researchers report that nucleated cell counts were estimated from reference gene primer amplification. Repertoires were generated with immunoSEQ multiplex PCR, while TCRdb's copy carries only in-frame clones and drops some. V, J and clone size reflect that table, while D and trimming were determined from the DNA. The table records about 200,000 clones, more than 85% of them present only once. The V gene lost 2 bases and the J gene lost 6 bases, with 7 bases spanning the gap. In germline, CDR1 is MNHNY, CDR2 SVGAGI (reference sequence). The CDR3 is 12 residues long. Seattle patients were enrolled during active infection and followed longitudinally.

The specimen sequenced was peripheral blood. This chain joins TRBV6-6 and TRBJ1-1, with D unclear. This TCR was sampled from a woman between 50 and 59 years old with COVID-19, enrolled during active disease. CDR3 in DNA: TGTGCCAGCAGTTACCTCCGGGCTGAAGCTTTCTTT. It translates to CASSYLRAEAFF.